These 32 T cell receptor beta chains were sequenced from one sample in a study of resident and recirculating memory T cells in vitiligo. The table came from immunoSEQ multiplex PCR; TCRdb's copy has only in-frame clones and leaves some out. Seen here are 55,000 to 75,000 clones, about nine tenths observed once, and the top ten hold around 4.6%. The material sequenced was blood. The receptor set was obtained from a male donor with vitiligo.

The DNA for the CDR3 is TGCGCCAGCAGCTTGGGGGACAGAGAAGAGACCCAGTACTTC. It translates to CASSLGDREETQYF. This chain links TRBV5-1 with TRBJ2-5; 7 positions match TRBD1. V gave up 0 bases and J gave up 3 bases; unmatched junction bases: 2. The CDR3 is 14 amino acids. Per the germline V gene, CDR1 is SGHRS and CDR2 is YFSETQ.

This chain joins TRBV6-1 and TRBJ2-7, with a possible D match to TRBD1 (5 bases). The CDR3 runs to 13 residues. Germline V gene lookup returns CDR1 MNHNS and CDR2 SASEGT. Deletions cut 0 bases from V and 13 bases from J, with 16 bases between. CDR3 nucleotide sequence: TGTGCCAGCAGTGAAGCGCCCGCCTACACAGGATACTTC. Translated, it gives CASSEAPAYTGYF.

The chain uses TRBV7-3 and TRBJ2-7; 9 bases line up with TRBD2. CDR1 and CDR2 from the germline V gene are SGHTA and FQGTGA. This CDR3 has 14 residues. V was pared by 1 base and J by 4 bases, with 2 bases of the junction left unmatched. Here the CDR3 DNA reads TGTGCCAGCAGCTTAAGCGGGGGGGAGTACGAGCAGTACTTC. Amino acid sequence: CASSLSGGEYEQYF.

A word on this clone: This same CDR3 is encoded by further DNA sequences in the sample. The genes are TRBV9 and TRBJ2-3; D gene unclear. Germline V gene sequence: CDR1 SGDLS, CDR2 YYNGEE. The length of the CDR3 is 14 residues. V gave up 0 bases and J gave up 0 bases, with 5 bases separating them. Here the CDR3 reads CASSVAGSTDTQYF. The CDR3 DNA reads as TGTGCCAGCAGCGTAGCAGGCAGCACAGATACGCAGTATTTT.

This clone was detected once. V usage is TRBV6-5 and J usage is TRBJ2-1; the match to TRBD1 covers 9 bases. This CDR3 is 15 amino acids long. CDR1 and CDR2 from the germline V gene are MNHEY and SVGAGI. V was clipped by 5 bases and J by 4 bases; unmatched bases: 6. The CDR3: CASSITGGAYNEQFF. CDR3 DNA: TGTGCCAGCAGTATCACAGGGGGCGCGTACAATGAGCAGTTCTTC.

Only one count was recorded for this clone. The rearrangement links TRBV9 to TRBJ1-6, with 10 bases fitting TRBD1. Germline loops: CDR1 SGDLS, CDR2 YYNGEE. Losses at the gene ends were 3 bases for V and 1 base for J; bases not matched to a gene: 7. The length of the CDR3 is 18 residues. In nucleotides, the CDR3 is TGTGCCAGCAGCGGACCCGGACAGGGGGGATCCTATAATTCACCCCTCCACTTT. Its protein product is CASSGPGQGGSYNSPLHF.

The chain carries TRBV2 and TRBJ2-7, with 9 bases matching TRBD1. The V segment lost 4 bases and the J segment 6 bases; nucleotides outside the gene matches: 4. In germline, CDR1 is SNHLY, CDR2 FYNNEI. CDR3 length: 13 residues. The DNA of the CDR3 is TGTGCCAGCAGTGGGGGGACAGGGATCGAGCAGTACTTC. Its protein is CASSGGTGIEQYF.

The chain links TRBV7-8 to TRBJ1-1; D not resolved. The CDR3 length is 15 residues. V gave up 0 bases and J gave up 0 bases, with 8 bases separating them. Germline CDR1 reads SGHVS; CDR2 reads FQNEAQ. The DNA for the CDR3 is TGTGCCAGCAGCTTAGCGAGGGTGATGAACACTGAAGCTTTCTTT. Translating gives CASSLARVMNTEAFF.

The genes are TRBV9 and TRBJ2-1, with D possibly matching TRBD2 (5 bases). The CDR3 runs to 14 residues. The V gene lost 1 base and the J gene lost 6 bases, with 11 bases spanning the gap. Germline V gene data show CDR1 as SGDLS and CDR2 as YYNGEE. The CDR3: CASSVTTTINEQFF. As DNA, the CDR3 is TGTGCCAGCAGCGTAACGACTACTATCAATGAGCAGTTCTTC.

This rearrangement joins TRBV4-2 to TRBJ2-2, with D perhaps TRBD2 (5 bases). In germline, CDR1 is LGHNA, CDR2 YNFKEQ. The germline V and J ends were trimmed by 4 bases and 1 base, with 19 bases remaining between them. This CDR3 is 18 amino acids long. The DNA for the CDR3 is TGTGCCAGCAGCCCAAGTCCCCTAGCAAATGTGAACACCGGGGAGCTGTTTTTT. Translation: CASSPSPLANVNTGELFF.

The chain carries TRBV4-2 and TRBJ1-3, with TRBD1 as a possible D gene (5 bases). The CDR3 is 15 amino acids. Trimming removed 1 base at V and 4 bases at J, with 11 bases between. Germline assignment: CDR1 LGHNA and CDR2 YNFKEQ. DNA of the CDR3: TGTGCCAGCAGCCAAGTCTCGGGACTCGGAAACACCATATATTTT. Encoded protein: CASSQVSGLGNTIYF.

The gene calls are TRBV4-1 and TRBJ1-2; 7 positions match TRBD1. Trimming cost V 8 bases and J 3 bases; bases outside gene matches: 6. The germline gives CDR1 MGHRA, CDR2 YSYEKL. The CDR3 has 13 residues. The CDR3 reads CASRGTADYGYTF. CDR3 nucleotides: TGCGCCAGCCGGGGGACAGCGGACTATGGCTACACCTTC.

The chain joins TRBV11-3 to TRBJ2-6; possibly TRBD2 for D (5 bases). The CDR3 is 15 residues long. Between the trimmed V and J ends, which lost 5 bases and 0 bases, there was a span of 8 bases. Germline CDR1 is SGHNT and CDR2 is YENEEA. The DNA of the CDR3 is TGTGCCAGCAGCCCGGGGTCCTCTGGGGCCAACGTCCTGACTTTC. This sequence encodes CASSPGSSGANVLTF.

CDR3 bases: TGTGCCAGCAGTTTAGCGGGGACAGGGGGCTACGAGCAGTACTTC. Translated, it gives CASSLAGTGGYEQYF. This chain links TRBV28 with TRBJ2-7, with 11 nucleotides matching TRBD1. V dropped 2 bases and J dropped 3; count of bases not matched to a gene: 3. The CDR3 has 15 amino acids. Germline loops: CDR1 MDHEN, CDR2 SYDVKM.

The chain carries TRBV4-2 and TRBJ1-2, with 9 bases identical to TRBD1. The CDR3 runs 14 residues. Losses at the gene ends were 3 bases for V and 3 bases for J; bases not matched to a gene: 2. Germline CDR1 reads LGHNA; CDR2 reads YNFKEQ. The CDR3 bases are TGTGCCAGCAGCCAGACAGGGGGTTACTATGGCTACACCTTC. Translating gives CASSQTGGYYGYTF.

The rearrangement links TRBV9 to TRBJ2-1; 10 bases are a match to TRBD2. Germline V gene lookup returns CDR1 SGDLS and CDR2 YYNGEE. This CDR3 is built from 17 residues. The V and J ends lost 3 bases and 4 bases, in that order; junction bases with no gene match: 10. The CDR3 protein is CASSATPSGGAYNEQFF. CDR3 bases: TGTGCCAGCAGCGCCACCCCTAGCGGGGGAGCATACAATGAGCAGTTCTTC.

The V gene is TRBV7-2, the J gene TRBJ1-2; weak D call: TRBD1 (5 bases). This CDR3 spans 14 amino acids. V lost 3 bases and J 4 bases, leaving 12 bases between the germline ends. In germline, CDR1 is SGHTA, CDR2 FQGNSA. In DNA, the CDR3 is TGTGCCAGCAGCTTCGACAGTTTCCCCTATGGCTACACCTTC. Its translation is CASSFDSFPYGYTF.

The V call is TRBV6-6, the J call TRBJ1-2; weak D call: TRBD1 (5 bases). The germline V gene encodes CDR1 MNHNY and CDR2 SVGAGI (reference sequence). This CDR3 contains 15 residues. The ends were cut back, 2 bases at V and 0 bases at J, with 10 bases in the middle. CDR3 in amino acids: CASSYDRTANYGYTF. In DNA, the CDR3 is TGTGCCAGCAGTTACGACAGAACAGCTAACTATGGCTACACCTTC.

V gene TRBV11-2 combines with J gene TRBJ2-5; 11 bases line up with TRBD2. V trimming: 0 bases; J trimming: 5 bases; junction bases outside the gene matches: 5. The germline gives CDR1 SGHAT, CDR2 FQNNGV. This CDR3 spans 16 amino acids. This CDR3 reads CASSLDLAGGWETQYF. As DNA, the CDR3 is TGTGCCAGCAGCTTAGATCTAGCGGGGGGTTGGGAGACCCAGTACTTC.

The chain couples TRBV14 to TRBJ1-2; 7 bases line up with TRBD1. V dropped 0 bases and J dropped 10; count of bases not matched to a gene: 11. CDR1 and CDR2 from the germline V gene are SGHDN and FVKESK. The CDR3 runs 15 residues. The CDR3 is CASSQDFGQAGDYTF. The CDR3 DNA reads TGTGCCAGCAGCCAAGATTTCGGACAGGCCGGAGACTACACCTTC.

The rearrangement links TRBV9 to TRBJ2-5; 7 bases align to TRBD2. Germline CDR1 is SGDLS and CDR2 is YYNGEE. The length of the CDR3 is 16 residues. The junction had 8 bases not matched to a gene; V was cut back by 0 bases and J by 3 bases. CDR3 DNA sequence: TGTGCCAGCAGCGTAGGAAGCGGGGCAAACAAAGAGACCCAGTACTTC. Its translation is CASSVGSGANKETQYF.

The chain employs TRBV5-6 and TRBJ1-3; D is perhaps TRBD1 (5 bases). The CDR3 spans 15 residues. The V end was cut by 3 bases, the J end by 2 bases, with 12 bases between. Germline CDR1 and CDR2: SGHDT and YYEEEE. The CDR3 nucleotides are TGTGCCAGCAGCTCGAAGGCAGGGACTGGAAACACCATATATTTT. Protein product: CASSSKAGTGNTIYF.

This sequence joins TRBV10-2 and TRBJ2-7; D might be TRBD1 (5 bases). Germline CDR1 is WSHSY and CDR2 is SAAADI. This CDR3 has 14 amino acids. The V end was cut by 3 bases, the J end by 6 bases, with 15 bases between. CDR3 residues: CASSEGGAVREQYF. CDR3 DNA sequence: TGCGCCAGCAGTGAAGGTGGGGCTGTGCGCGAGCAGTACTTC.

The CDR3 here is CASSFTDRGRNTIYF. CDR3 nucleotides: TGTGCCAGCAGCTTTACGGACAGGGGGCGAAACACCATATATTTT. This chain joins TRBV5-4 and TRBJ1-3; 11 nucleotides match TRBD1. This CDR3 has 15 amino acids. Per the germline V gene, CDR1 is SGHNT and CDR2 is YYREEE (reference sequence). With 2 bases clipped from V and 5 bases from J, the junction kept 3 bases outside the gene matches. Supplemented by reference TRBV5-4 and TRBJ1-3, the full variable domain reads ETGVTQSPTHLIKTRGQQVTLRCSSQSGHNTVSWYQQALGQGPQFIFQYYREEENGRGNFPPRFSGLQFPNYSSELNVNALELDDSALYLCASSFTDRGRNTIYFGEGSWLTVV.

The gene calls are TRBV13 and TRBJ2-7; the match to TRBD2 covers 13 bases. V trimming: 5 bases; J trimming: 4 bases; junction bases outside the gene matches: 14. The CDR3 is 18 amino acids. The germline gives CDR1 PRHDT, CDR2 FYEKMQ (reference sequence). This CDR3 is CASSPALPLAGGDYEQYF. The CDR3 DNA follows: TGTGCCAGCAGCCCCGCCCTCCCACTAGCGGGGGGGGATTACGAGCAGTACTTC.

The rearrangement uses TRBV9 and TRBJ2-1; possible D gene TRBD1, 6 bases. Trimming pared 3 bases from V and 0 bases from J, leaving 28 bases between. Per germline, CDR1 SGDLS and CDR2 YYNGEE. CDR3 length: 21 residues. CDR3 coding DNA: TGTGCCAGCAGCGCCCCAGCCGGGACATTGGGACCTCGGGTCTCCTACAATGAGCAGTTCTTC. Translation gives CASSAPAGTLGPRVSYNEQFF.

This chain links TRBV19 with TRBJ2-3; D might be TRBD1 (5 bases). The CDR3 extends over 15 amino acids. Looked up from germline, CDR1 is LNHDA and CDR2 is SQIVND (reference sequence). The V gene lost 3 bases and the J gene lost 0 bases, with 10 bases spanning the gap. This CDR3 reads CASSIGATSTDTQYF. CDR3 DNA sequence: TGTGCCAGTAGTATTGGGGCAACTAGCACAGATACGCAGTATTTT. Looking up the rest from reference TRBV19 and TRBJ2-3 gives the full variable domain: DGGITQSPKYLFRKEGQNVTLSCEQNLNHDAMYWYRQDPGQGLRLIYYSQIVNDFQKGDIAEGYSVSREKKESFPLTVTSAQKNPTAFYLCASSIGATSTDTQYFGPGTRLTVL.

This clone was counted at least ten times. The CDR3 protein is CASRHYTGDLYGYTF. The DNA for the CDR3 is TGTGCCAGCAGACATTACACAGGGGACCTCTATGGCTACACCTTC. The chain carries TRBV7-9 and TRBJ1-2, with 7 bases aligning to TRBD1. V gave up 6 bases and J gave up 4 bases; unmatched junction bases: 11. The V gene's germline CDR1 is SEHNR and CDR2 FQNEAQ (reference sequence). This CDR3 is built from 15 residues.

This sequence joins TRBV5-4 and TRBJ2-1; the match to TRBD2 covers 9 bases. Trimming cost V 5 bases and J 5 bases; bases outside gene matches: 2. Germline-derived CDR1 and CDR2 are SGHNT and YYREEE (reference sequence). The CDR3 has 13 amino acids. The CDR3 loop is CASSSGGHNEQFF. CDR3 DNA: TGTGCCAGCAGTAGCGGGGGACACAATGAGCAGTTCTTC.

The J gene is TRBJ2-1, the V gene TRBV18; 14 positions agree with TRBD2. Germline CDR1 KGHSH, CDR2 LQKENI. The CDR3 runs to 19 residues. Trimming took 5 bases from V and 1 from J; bases not matched to a gene: 10. The CDR3 sequence: CASSARLAGGPGSYNEQFF. The CDR3 DNA sequence: TGTGCCAGCTCAGCCCGACTAGCGGGGGGGCCTGGGTCCTACAATGAGCAGTTCTTC. The complete variable domain, with remaining parts taken from reference TRBV18 and TRBJ2-1, reads NAGVMQNPRHLVRRRGQEARLRCSPMKGHSHVYWYRQLPEEGLKFMVYLQKENIIDESGMPKERFSAEFPKEGPSILRIQQVVRGDSAAYFCASSARLAGGPGSYNEQFFGPGTRLTVL.

This clone has only one observation. The CDR3 spells CAWKVGASGGPYNEQFF. The CDR3, as DNA: TGTGCCTGGAAGGTAGGCGCTAGCGGGGGGCCGTACAATGAGCAGTTCTTC. The chain couples TRBV30 to TRBJ2-1; TRBD2 agrees at 11 bases. Per the germline V gene, CDR1 is GTSNPN and CDR2 is SVGIG (reference sequence). After removal of 4 bases from V and 4 bases from J, the junction contained 12 bases not matched to a gene. The CDR3 has 17 residues.

This chain uses TRBV7-9 with TRBJ2-7, with a possible D match to TRBD2 (6 bases). CDR1 and CDR2 from the germline V gene are SEHNR and FQNEAQ (reference sequence). Trimming pared 7 bases from V and 0 bases from J, leaving 10 bases between. The CDR3 covers 13 residues. CDR3 in DNA: TGTGCCAGCACGGGGAGGAGCTCCTACGAGCAGTACTTC. Translation: CASTGRSSYEQYF.